These 10 T cell receptor beta chains share one sample of origin, sequenced in a study of patients and donors after allogeneic stem cell transplantation. TCRdb passed the RT-PCR reads through MiXCR, listing each CDR3 protein once. The sample has some 960,000 distinct CDR3 sequences; roughly 18% are singletons. Input material: blood, either unsorted or a sorted T cell fraction (not recorded which). All receptors derive from a human donor who was either an allogeneic HSCT recipient or a stem cell or donor lymphocyte infusion donor (not recorded which). It is not recorded whose cells these are; they may come from a transplant donor.

V gene TRBV30 combines with J gene TRBJ2-3, with 8 bases lining up with TRBD2. Germline V lookup: CDR1 GTSNPN, CDR2 SVGIG (reference sequence). Losses at the gene ends were 1 base for V and 11 bases for J; bases not matched to a gene: 5. There are 12 residues in the CDR3. Written as DNA, the CDR3 is TGTGCCTGGAGTGAACTAGCGGAGAGGCAGTATTTT. Translating gives CAWSELAERQYF. Using reference TRBV30 and TRBJ2-3 for the parts outside the CDR3, the full variable domain is SQTIHQWPATLVQPVGSPLSLECTVEGTSNPNLYWYRQAAGRGLQLLFYSVGIGQISSEVPQNLSASRPQDRQFILSSKKLLLSDSGFYLCAWSELAERQYFGPGTRLTVL.

This chain joins TRBV5-1 and TRBJ1-3; D is unclear. V gave up 0 bases and J gave up 2 bases, with 9 bases separating them. CDR1 is SGHRS, CDR2 YFSETQ, per germline. The CDR3 runs 15 residues. The CDR3 is CASSLEGVTGNTIYF. Here the CDR3 DNA reads TGCGCCAGCAGCTTGGAGGGAGTAACTGGAAACACCATATATTTT.

The genes are TRBV5-1 and TRBJ2-2; maybe TRBD2 (5 bases). Germline V gene lookup returns CDR1 SGHRS and CDR2 YFSETQ. This CDR3 is built from 17 residues. Trimming removed 4 bases from V and 2 bases from J, with 18 bases in between. The CDR3 nucleotides read TGCGCCAGCAGCATGCCCGAAGAGCGGCCTAACACCGGGGAGCTGTTTTTT. Its protein is CASSMPEERPNTGELFF.

This clonotype was counted many times. V and J are TRBV7-3 and TRBJ2-7; 7 bases agree with TRBD1. CDR1 SGHTA and CDR2 FQGTGA come from the germline V gene. The CDR3 totals 14 residues. With 6 bases clipped from V and 2 bases from J, the junction kept 7 bases outside the gene matches. The CDR3 loop reads CASSLTGTAYEQYF. CDR3 coding DNA: TGTGCCAGCAGTCTTACCGGGACAGCCTACGAGCAGTACTTC.

The V call is TRBV7-9, the J call TRBJ1-1; 7 bases fit TRBD1. The CDR3 totals 15 residues. From germline, CDR1 is SEHNR and CDR2 FQNEAQ (reference sequence). Trimming removed 3 bases from V and 8 bases from J; junction bases left unmatched: 12. CDR3 sequence: CASSLNSGTAGEAFF. The CDR3 DNA reads as TGTGCCAGCAGCTTGAACTCCGGGACAGCCGGCGAAGCTTTCTTT.

This clonotype showed up just a few times. An end of the junction does not agree with germline; a read error may underlie this. The genes are TRBV14 and TRBJ2-7; D possibly corresponds to TRBD2 (6 bases). Germline V gene sequence: CDR1 SGHDN, CDR2 FVKESK. This CDR3 region has 13 residues. The CDR3 region has the DNA TGTGCCAGCAGCCAAGTCGCAGGGCGCGGGAAGCACTTC. Translating gives CASSQVAGRGKHF.

This chain uses TRBV25-1 with TRBJ2-6; perhaps TRBD1 as D (5 bases). This CDR3 contains 15 residues. CDR1 and CDR2 (germline): MGHDK, SYGVNS. The V end lost 4 bases, the J end lost 4 bases, and 11 bases lay between the germline ends. The CDR3 region has the DNA TGTGCCAGCAGTGTCAAGGGGTTCGGGGCCAACGTCCTGACTTTC. This sequence encodes CASSVKGFGANVLTF. Based on the CDR3 plus reference TRBV25-1 and TRBJ2-6, the full variable domain is EADIYQTPRYLVIGTGKKITLECSQTMGHDKMYWYQQDPGMELHLIHYSYGVNSTEKGDLSSESTVSRIRTEHFPLTLESARPSHTSQYLCASSVKGFGANVLTFGAGSRLTVL.

This clonotype has only a few counts. J is TRBJ1-1 and V is TRBV25-1; no clear D. Trimming cost V 8 bases and J 1 base, with 14 bases left between them. The CDR3 runs to 14 residues. Germline V gene sequence: CDR1 MGHDK, CDR2 SYGVNS. In DNA, the CDR3 is TGTGCCAGCTTTGACCCGACCAAGAACACTGAAGCTTTCTTT. Its translation: CASFDPTKNTEAFF.

This clonotype was counted a few times. CDR3 sequence reads: CASSLGQGRSTIYF. CDR3 bases: TGTGCCAGCAGCTTGGGGCAGGGGAGGAGCACCATATATTTT. J is TRBJ1-3 and V is TRBV5-4, with D perhaps TRBD1 (6 bases). Trimming removed 0 bases at V and 9 bases at J, with 13 bases between. The germline gives CDR1 SGHNT, CDR2 YYREEE (reference sequence). The CDR3 extends over 14 amino acids.

This clonotype came up many times. The V and J genes are TRBV7-9 and TRBJ2-5; D is ambiguous. The CDR3 contains 14 residues. Per germline, CDR1 SEHNR and CDR2 FQNEAQ (reference sequence). Trimming removed 1 base at V and 1 base at J, with 7 bases between. The CDR3 here is CASSLVATQETQYF. CDR3 bases: TGTGCCAGCAGCTTAGTAGCAACCCAAGAGACCCAGTACTTC.